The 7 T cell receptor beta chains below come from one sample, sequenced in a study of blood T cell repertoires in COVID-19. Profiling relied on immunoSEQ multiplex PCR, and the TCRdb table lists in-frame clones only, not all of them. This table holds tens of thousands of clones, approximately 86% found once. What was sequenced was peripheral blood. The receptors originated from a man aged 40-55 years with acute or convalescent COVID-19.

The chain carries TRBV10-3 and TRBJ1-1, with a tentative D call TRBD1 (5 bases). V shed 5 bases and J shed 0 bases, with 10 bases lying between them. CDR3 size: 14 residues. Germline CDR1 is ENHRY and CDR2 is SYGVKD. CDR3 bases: TGTGCCATCAGTCAGGGAACGGTGAACACTGAAGCTTTCTTT. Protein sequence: CAISQGTVNTEAFF.

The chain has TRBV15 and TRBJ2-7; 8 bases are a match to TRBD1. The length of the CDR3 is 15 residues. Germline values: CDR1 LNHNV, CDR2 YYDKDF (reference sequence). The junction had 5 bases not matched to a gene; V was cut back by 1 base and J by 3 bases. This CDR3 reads CATSRGRDRFYEQYF. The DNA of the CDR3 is TGTGCCACCAGCAGAGGGAGGGACAGGTTCTACGAGCAGTACTTC.

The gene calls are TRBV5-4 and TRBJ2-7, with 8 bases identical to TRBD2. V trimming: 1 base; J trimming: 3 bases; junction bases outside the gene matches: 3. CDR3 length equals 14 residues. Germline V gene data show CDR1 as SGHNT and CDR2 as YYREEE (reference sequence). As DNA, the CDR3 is TGTGCCAGCAGCTTGAGGAGCGGGGGCTACGAGCAGTACTTC. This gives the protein CASSLRSGGYEQYF. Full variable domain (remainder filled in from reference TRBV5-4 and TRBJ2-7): ETGVTQSPTHLIKTRGQQVTLRCSSQSGHNTVSWYQQALGQGPQFIFQYYREEENGRGNFPPRFSGLQFPNYSSELNVNALELDDSALYLCASSLRSGGYEQYFGPGTRLTVT.

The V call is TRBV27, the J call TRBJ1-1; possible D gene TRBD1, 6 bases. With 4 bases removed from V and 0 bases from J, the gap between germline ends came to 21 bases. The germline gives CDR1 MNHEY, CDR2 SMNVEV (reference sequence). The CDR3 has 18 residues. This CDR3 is CASSYTPGLGAMNTEAFF. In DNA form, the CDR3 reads TGTGCCAGCAGTTATACGCCAGGGTTGGGGGCCATGAACACTGAAGCTTTCTTT.

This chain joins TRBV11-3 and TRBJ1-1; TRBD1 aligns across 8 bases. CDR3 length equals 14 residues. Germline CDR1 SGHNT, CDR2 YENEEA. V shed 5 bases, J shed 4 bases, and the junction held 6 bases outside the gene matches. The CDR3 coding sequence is TGTGCCAGCAGCCCCGCAGACAGGGGCACTGAAGCTTTCTTT. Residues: CASSPADRGTEAFF.

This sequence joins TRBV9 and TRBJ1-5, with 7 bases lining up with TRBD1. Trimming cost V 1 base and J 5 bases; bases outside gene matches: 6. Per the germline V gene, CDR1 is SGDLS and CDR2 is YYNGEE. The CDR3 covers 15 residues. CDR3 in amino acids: CASSVTDRVDQPQHF. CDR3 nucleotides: TGTGCCAGCAGCGTAACAGACAGGGTGGATCAGCCCCAGCATTTT. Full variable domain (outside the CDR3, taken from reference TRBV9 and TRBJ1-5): DSGVTQTPKHLITATGQRVTLRCSPRSGDLSVYWYQQSLDQGLQFLIQYYNGEERAKGNILERFSAQQFPDLHSELNLSSLELGDSALYFCASSVTDRVDQPQHFGDGTRLSIL.

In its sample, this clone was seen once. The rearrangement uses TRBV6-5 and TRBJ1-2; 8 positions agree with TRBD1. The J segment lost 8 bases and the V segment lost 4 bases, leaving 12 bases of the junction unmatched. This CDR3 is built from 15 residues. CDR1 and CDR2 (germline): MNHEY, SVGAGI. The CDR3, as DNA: TGTGCCAGCAGTTTAAGGCAGGGGGCGCGGCGGGGCTACACCTTC. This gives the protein CASSLRQGARRGYTF.